These 25 T cell receptor beta chains were sequenced from one sample in a study of tumor-infiltrating lymphocytes in oesophageal squamous cell carcinoma. In TCRdb, the PCR reads were re-called with MiXCR into one record per CDR3 protein. Among under 15,000 distinct CDR3 sequences listed, around 53% were seen once. Material for sequencing was blood. Receptor source: a female donor with esophageal squamous cell carcinoma.

This clonotype has ten or more counts. V and J are TRBV5-1 and TRBJ2-2; perhaps TRBD2 as D (6 bases). CDR1 is SGHRS, CDR2 YFSETQ, per germline. The CDR3 contains 15 residues. V was pared by 2 bases and J by 4 bases, with 12 bases between. DNA of the CDR3: TGCGCCAGCAGCTTCGGGGGTATAGGCACCGGGGAGCTGTTTTTT. As protein: CASSFGGIGTGELFF.

The gene calls are TRBV10-3 and TRBJ2-3; D unresolved. The end of the DNA fits TRBJ2-7 better, so the J call may be wrong. The CDR3 runs 13 residues. Germline CDR1 ENHRY, CDR2 SYGVKD. The CDR3 is CAISPSISYEQYF. In DNA, the CDR3 is TGTGCCATCAGTCCTTCAATTAGCTACGAGCAGTACTTC.

This clonotype has just a few counts. This chain uses TRBV7-9 with TRBJ2-2; D might be TRBD1 (6 bases). Trimming pared 1 base from V and 9 bases from J, leaving 12 bases between. This CDR3 region has 14 residues. Germline V lookup: CDR1 SEHNR, CDR2 FQNEAQ (reference sequence). CDR3 protein: CASSLGGQRRELFF. CDR3 bases: TGTGCCAGCAGCTTAGGGGGGCAGCGGCGGGAGCTGTTTTTT.

This clonotype was seen once. CDR3 sequence: CASSSRTSGGPTVKTQYF. The CDR3 region has the DNA TGTGCCAGCAGCTCGAGGACTAGCGGGGGCCCCACCGTTAAGACCCAGTACTTC. The gene calls are TRBV7-2 and TRBJ2-5; 13 nucleotides match TRBD2. CDR3 size: 18 residues. V shed 4 bases and J 6 bases; nucleotides not matched to a gene: 14. The germline V gene encodes CDR1 SGHTA and CDR2 FQGNSA.

The chain carries TRBV7-6 and TRBJ2-7; the match to TRBD1 covers 8 bases. CDR1 is SGHVS, CDR2 FNYEAQ, per germline. V was pared by 1 base and J by 5 bases, with 4 bases of the junction left unmatched. The CDR3 length is 14 residues. The CDR3 loop is CASSLGTGSHEQYF. The CDR3 region has the DNA TGTGCCAGCAGCTTAGGGACAGGGAGCCACGAGCAGTACTTC. Full variable domain (rest looked up from reference TRBV7-6 and TRBJ2-7): GAGVSQSPRYKVTKRGQDVALRCDPISGHVSLYWYRQALGQGPEFLTYFNYEAQQDKSGLPNDRFSAERPEGSISTLTIQRTEQRDSAMYRCASSLGTGSHEQYFGPGTRLTVT.

This chain joins TRBV7-3 and TRBJ2-3; either TRBD1 or TRBD2 may fit D (5 bases each). This CDR3 contains 13 residues. Trimming stripped 5 bases from V and 14 bases from J, with 20 bases between. Germline V lookup: CDR1 SGHTA, CDR2 FQGTGA. CDR3 bases: TGTGCCAGCAGCGGACAAAACACCGGGGAGCTGTATTTT. This codes for CASSGQNTGELYF.

At least ten counts were recorded for this clonotype. This chain connects TRBV19 to TRBJ2-5, with 10 bases identical to TRBD2. The germline V gene has CDR1 LNHDA and CDR2 SQIVND (reference sequence). V was pared by 5 bases and J by 12 bases, with 24 bases of the junction left unmatched. The CDR3 length is 18 residues. The chain's CDR3 is CASSQNLLAGRRWLGKYF. CDR3 DNA: TGTGCCAGTAGTCAGAATTTACTAGCGGGACGGCGTTGGCTTGGGAAGTACTTC.

The J gene is TRBJ1-4, the V gene TRBV25-1, with TRBD1 matching over 7 bases. Germline CDR1 is MGHDK and CDR2 is SYGVNS. The length of the CDR3 is 14 residues. J lost 8 bases, V lost 6 bases, and 9 bases had no gene match. For the CDR3, the DNA is TGTGCCAGCAGCGACCGACAGGGAGGGGAAAAACTGTTTTTT. It specifies CASSDRQGGEKLFF.

A single count supports this clonotype. The V call is TRBV10-3, the J call TRBJ2-3; D remains ambiguous. Trimming took 0 bases from V and 14 from J, leaving 6 bases between them. CDR1 is ENHRY, CDR2 SYGVKD, per germline. CDR3 length equals 10 residues. CDR3 bases: TGTGCCATCAGTGAGTCATCATGGTATTTT. This sequence encodes CAISESSWYF.

For this clonotype: A much larger clone is a single base away; this may be a read error. V gene TRBV19 combines with J gene TRBJ2-5; TRBD2 agrees at 9 bases. The J call is doubtful: the DNA matches TRBJ2-1 better. The CDR3 sequence is 14 residues long. Germline V gives CDR1 LNHDA, CDR2 SQIVND (reference sequence). The CDR3 protein is CASSQTSGSYEQFF. The CDR3 bases are TGTGCCAGTAGCCAGACTAGCGGTTCCTACGAGCAGTTCTTC.

A few counts support this clonotype. Without the conserved terminal phenylalanine or tryptophan, this CDR3 likely stems from a read error. It is unclear where the CDR3 begins or ends on the DNA, so no DNA is shown, and the CDR3 is as TCRdb lists it. This rearrangement joins TRBV7-6 to TRBJ2-7. The CDR3 is 15 residues long, counting both termini. Germline CDR1 is SGHVS and CDR2 is FNYEAQ. The CDR3 loop is CASSLETLLGYTFGS.

The chain joins TRBV6-6 to TRBJ1-1; no reliable D call. This CDR3 has 13 amino acids. Trimming took 6 bases from V and 5 from J, leaving 13 bases between them. Germline V gene sequence: CDR1 MNHNY, CDR2 SVGAGI (reference sequence). Here the CDR3 reads CASRSGGETEAFF. The CDR3 DNA is TGTGCCAGCAGGTCCGGTGGGGAGACTGAAGCTTTCTTT.

The chain couples TRBV7-9 to TRBJ2-5; possible D gene TRBD1, 6 bases. The CDR3 is made up of 15 amino acids. The germline CDR1 and CDR2 sequences are SEHNR and FQNEAQ (reference sequence). The germline V and J ends were trimmed by 1 base and 1 base, with 10 bases remaining between them. In nucleotides, the CDR3 is TGTGCCAGCAGCTTAGTTCAGGACAGCCAAGAGACCCAGTACTTC. This sequence encodes CASSLVQDSQETQYF.

In its sample, this clonotype was seen a few times. This chain connects TRBV24-1 to TRBJ2-1, with TRBD1 matching 7 bases. Germline CDR1 KGHDR, CDR2 SFDVKD. The CDR3 has 16 amino acids. V lost 4 bases to trimming and J lost 7 bases; unmatched junction nucleotides: 12. The CDR3 DNA reads as TGTGCCACCAGTGACCCGTCCGGGACAGCTCGAAATGAGCAGTTCTTC. It codes for CATSDPSGTARNEQFF.

A single count supports this clonotype. The chain is built from TRBV10-3 and TRBJ2-1, with unresolved D. The DNA end is more similar to TRBJ2-7, so the J call may be wrong. The CDR3 totals 15 residues. The germline V gene has CDR1 ENHRY and CDR2 SYGVKD. The CDR3 DNA follows: TGTGCCATCAGTGACCCCGGACGGTCCTCCTACGAGCAGTACTTC. Translation gives CAISDPGRSSYEQYF.

This clonotype is termed medium-sized (0.01 to 0.1%). The DNA of the CDR3 is TGTGCCAGCAGCCCAGGGTGGGATCAGCCCCAGCATTTT. Its protein product is CASSPGWDQPQHF. This chain uses TRBV6-1 with TRBJ1-5, with D possibly matching TRBD1 (5 bases). Trimming cost V 6 bases and J 5 bases, with 11 bases left between them. The CDR3 spans 13 residues. CDR1 is MNHNS, CDR2 SASEGT, per germline.

In this sample, this clonotype turned up many times. This chain connects TRBV11-1 to TRBJ2-5; TRBD1 matches 7 bases. CDR3 size: 16 residues. Germline CDR1 SGHAT, CDR2 FQDESV (reference sequence). V was clipped by 5 bases and J by 11 bases; unmatched bases: 20. CDR3 DNA: TGTGCCAGCAGCCTGGGCCGAGGGGGCTTCTACAATGAGCAGTACTTC. This codes for CASSLGRGGFYNEQYF.

Turning to this clonotype: At one end the junction does not follow the germline gene, possibly because of a read error. This chain links TRBV7-7 with TRBJ2-6; 9 bases are a match to TRBD1. The J call is doubtful: the DNA matches TRBJ2-5 better. Germline CDR1 reads SSHAT; CDR2 reads FNYEAQ (reference sequence). CDR3 length equals 14 residues. The CDR3 DNA is TGTGCTAGCAGCCACAACAGGGGGCAAGTGACCCAGTACTTC. Translating it yields CASSHNRGQVTQYF.

By frequency in the sample, this clonotype is medium-sized. One base away lies a much larger clone, so this may be a sequencing read error. V gene TRBV7-3 combines with J gene TRBJ2-5, with D unclear. This CDR3 contains 12 residues. The V and J ends lost 2 bases and 11 bases respectively, with 12 bases between them. Germline V gives CDR1 SGHTA, CDR2 FQGTGA. CDR3 coding DNA: TGTGCCAGCAGCTTAGGTGTAGGAGAGCAGTACTTC. It yields the protein CASSLGVGEQYF.

The chain has TRBV5-1 and TRBJ2-5; the D gene is possibly TRBD2 (6 bases). With the DNA end fitting TRBJ2-1 better, the J assignment may be wrong. CDR3 length: 15 residues. Germline values: CDR1 SGHRS, CDR2 YFSETQ. CDR3 coding DNA: TGCGCCAGCAGCTTGATTCTGGGCGGGGACAATGAGCAGTTCTTC. This translates into CASSLILGGDNEQFF.

By sample fraction, this clonotype is large. The V and J genes are TRBV6-1 and TRBJ2-3; 8 bases agree with TRBD1. Germline V gives CDR1 MNHNS, CDR2 SASEGT. CDR3 length: 15 amino acids. After removal of 6 bases from V and 2 bases from J, the junction contained 7 bases not matched to a gene. The CDR3 protein is CASRVRDRNTDTQYF. The CDR3 DNA reads TGTGCCAGCAGGGTCCGGGACAGGAACACAGATACGCAGTATTTT.

About this clonotype: The CDR3 does not end in the conserved phenylalanine or tryptophan, so this is likely a read error. The limits of the CDR3 on the DNA are not certain, so only TCRdb's listed CDR3 is given. CDR3 sequence reads: CASMRDSYGYTFGS. The J gene is TRBJ2-7, the V gene TRBV10-2; no check of the table's D call, TRBD1, against the DNA was made. The CDR3 has 14 residues if both end residues are counted. The V gene's germline CDR1 is WSHSY and CDR2 SAAADI.

With regard to this clonotype: No conserved phenylalanine or tryptophan is present at the end of the CDR3, so a read error is the likely explanation. No DNA is shown, since the ends of the CDR3 on it are uncertain; the CDR3 is the one TCRdb lists. CDR3: CASSSDRGPYGYTFGS. J is TRBJ2-1 and V is TRBV7-2; the table gives TRBD1 as D, unverified against the DNA. The CDR3 is 16 residues long, ends included. The V gene's germline CDR1 is SGHTA and CDR2 FQGNSA.

The rearrangement joins TRBV7-3 to TRBJ2-3, with D perhaps TRBD2 (5 bases). Germline CDR1 and CDR2: SGHTA and FQGTGA. Trimming took off 5 bases at V and 2 bases at J, with 14 bases between the two ends. This CDR3 comprises 15 residues. The CDR3 is CASSPGAALTDTQYF. CDR3 nucleotide sequence: TGTGCCAGCAGCCCTGGAGCGGCCCTCACAGATACGCAGTATTTT. The full variable domain, in which reference TRBV7-3 and TRBJ2-3 provide the parts outside the CDR3, is GAGVSQTPSNKVTEKGKYVELRCDPISGHTALYWYRQSLGQGPEFLIYFQGTGAADDSGLPNDRFFAVRPEGSVSTLKIQRTERGDSAVYLCASSPGAALTDTQYFGPGTRLTVL.

The rearrangement joins TRBV6-1 to TRBJ2-5; D is ambiguous. Germline V gene lookup returns CDR1 MNHNS and CDR2 SASEGT. The CDR3 is 15 residues long. Trimming shortened V by 5 bases and J by 11 bases, and 24 bases separated the two germline ends. The CDR3 bases are TGTGCCAGCAGTTACCAGGCAGAGAATAACTACCAGCAGTACTTC. Protein: CASSYQAENNYQQYF.